A selection of T cell receptor beta chains follows, all from one sample in a study of shared clonotypes between healthy human individuals. Repertoires were generated with immunoSEQ multiplex PCR, while TCRdb's copy carries only in-frame clones and drops some. The repertoire holds about 670,000 clones, with about two thirds as singletons. The sample taken for sequencing was memory CD4+ T cells sorted from blood. Receptor source: a woman between 25 and 40 years old in good health. CDR3s include the opening cysteine and the closing phenylalanine or tryptophan. A D gene is named only where the DNA matches it firmly. A row's size may be missing; if present it is once, few, many or a size class.

abundance	v_gene	d_gene	j_gene	len	CDR3aa	CDR3nt
few	TRBV19	TRBD2	TRBJ2-6	18	CASTQRTAGGGGANVLTF	TGTGCCAGTACCCAACGAACAGCGGGAGGGGGAGGGGCCAACGTCCTGACTTTC
NA	TRBV7-8	NA	TRBJ2-5	14	CASRGNTLGETQYF	TGTGCCAGCAGGGGAAACACCCTGGGGGAGACCCAGTACTTC
NA	TRBV2	TRBD1	TRBJ2-3	14	CASGQGLWTDTQYF	TGTGCCAGCGGACAGGGATTGTGGACAGATACGCAGTATTTT
NA	TRBV28	TRBD1	TRBJ2-7	14	CASRADRGLFEQYF	TGTGCCAGCAGAGCTGACAGGGGGTTATTCGAGCAGTACTTC
NA	TRBV10-3	NA	TRBJ1-5	14	CAISDGYSNQPQHF	TGTGCCATCAGTGACGGGTATAGCAATCAGCCCCAGCATTTT
once	TRBV5-1	NA	TRBJ2-1	15	CASSLDVSSYNEQFF	TGCGCCAGCAGCTTGGATGTCTCCTCCTACAATGAGCAGTTCTTC
NA	TRBV19	NA	TRBJ2-1	16	CASSRSLDRIDNEQFF	TGTGCCAGTAGTAGGAGTTTGGACAGAATCGACAATGAGCAGTTCTTC
NA	TRBV9	TRBD2	TRBJ2-3	15	CASSGSGTSRDTQYF	TGTGCCAGCAGCGGTAGCGGGACATCGCGAGATACGCAGTATTTT
NA	TRBV2	TRBD2	TRBJ2-1	13	CASQLAIYNEQFF	TGTGCCAGCCAACTAGCGATCTACAATGAGCAGTTCTTC
NA	TRBV5-8	NA	TRBJ1-4	15	CASSFVGQYNEKLFF	TGTGCCAGCAGCTTTGTTGGTCAGTATAATGAAAAACTGTTTTTT
NA	TRBV19	NA	TRBJ2-1	14	CASLRKGSYNEQFF	TGTGCCAGTCTTCGAAAGGGCTCCTACAATGAGCAGTTCTTC
few	TRBV6-6	TRBD2	TRBJ2-7	13	CATGLAGDYEQYF	TGTGCCACCGGACTAGCGGGAGACTACGAGCAGTACTTC
NA	TRBV2	NA	TRBJ2-7	14	CASRGGLTSYEQYF	TGTGCCAGCCGAGGCGGGCTTACCTCCTACGAGCAGTACTTC
NA	TRBV28	TRBD2	TRBJ2-7	14	CASNRAGGTYEQYF	TGTGCCAGCAACCGAGCGGGAGGGACCTACGAGCAGTACTTC
NA	TRBV6-1	TRBD1	TRBJ1-5	16	CASSEEGQGFFQPQHF	TGTGCCAGCAGTGAAGAGGGACAGGGTTTTTTCCAGCCCCAGCATTTT
once	TRBV10-3	TRBD2	TRBJ2-7	13	CAIKERELYEQYF	TGTGCCATCAAGGAGCGGGAGCTCTACGAGCAGTACTTC
NA	TRBV28	NA	TRBJ2-6	13	CASRPGVANVLTF	TGTGCCAGCAGGCCGGGGGTGGCCAACGTCCTGACTTTC
NA	TRBV7-8	NA	TRBJ1-2	16	CASSLRLADFNYGYTF	TGTGCCAGCAGCTTAAGGTTGGCGGATTTTAACTATGGCTACACCTTC
NA	TRBV18	NA	TRBJ2-2	16	CASSPLAGRNTGELFF	TGTGCCAGCTCACCATTGGCAGGGCGAAACACCGGGGAGCTGTTTTTT
NA	TRBV19	NA	TRBJ1-1	14	CASRQTGMNTEAFF	TGTGCCAGTAGACAGACAGGTATGAACACTGAAGCTTTCTTT
NA	TRBV2	NA	TRBJ2-7	14	CASRERGPSYEQYF	TGTGCCAGTAGAGAACGGGGACCATCCTACGAGCAGTACTTC
once	TRBV19	TRBD1	TRBJ1-1	14	CASRTGGVNTEAFF	TGTGCCAGTAGAACAGGGGGAGTTAACACTGAAGCTTTCTTT
NA	TRBV7-2	NA	TRBJ1-5	15	CASSLGGYGNQPQHF	TGTGCCAGCAGCCTGGGGGGTTATGGCAATCAGCCCCAGCATTTT
NA	TRBV29-1	TRBD2	TRBJ2-1	13	CSVEGLAGNEQFF	TGCAGCGTTGAAGGACTAGCGGGAAATGAGCAGTTCTTC
NA	TRBV19	TRBD2	TRBJ2-7	11	CASRRGSEQYF	TGTGCCAGTAGGCGCGGGAGCGAGCAGTACTTC
NA	TRBV5-6	NA	TRBJ1-1	16	CASSLGPGTQGGQAFF	TGTGCCAGCAGCTTGGGCCCCGGGACGCAGGGTGGTCAAGCTTTCTTT
NA	TRBV5-1	NA	TRBJ2-1	15	CASSHLQGSYNEQFF	TGCGCCAGCAGCCACTTACAGGGTTCCTACAATGAGCAGTTCTTC
NA	TRBV28	NA	TRBJ2-2	17	CASSPPQGVGNTGELFF	TGTGCCAGCAGTCCACCCCAGGGAGTGGGAAATACCGGGGAGCTGTTTTTT
NA	TRBV29-1	TRBD1	TRBJ2-2	14	CSATTGANTGELFF	TGCAGCGCTACGACAGGGGCGAACACCGGGGAGCTGTTTTTT
NA	TRBV2	TRBD2	TRBJ2-1	18	CASSPSSGGGSSYNEQFF	TGTGCCAGCAGTCCCTCGAGCGGGGGAGGGAGCTCCTACAATGAGCAGTTCTTC
NA	TRBV9	NA	TRBJ2-2	15	CASSVAEGRSGELFF	TGTGCCAGCAGCGTAGCCGAGGGCCGCAGCGGGGAGCTGTTTTTT
many	TRBV19	TRBD1	TRBJ2-3	14	CASRVTGSTDTQYF	TGTGCCAGTAGAGTGACAGGGTCTACAGATACGCAGTATTTT
NA	TRBV7-9	NA	TRBJ1-1	14	CASRQQGTHTEAFF	TGTGCCAGCAGACAACAGGGAACCCACACTGAAGCTTTCTTT
NA	TRBV11-1	TRBD1	TRBJ1-4	17	CASSRDRAPATNEKLFF	TGTGCCAGCAGCCGGGACAGGGCTCCTGCAACTAATGAAAAACTGTTTTTT
NA	TRBV28	NA	TRBJ2-1	11	CASSLNGHPFF	TGTGCCAGCAGTTTAAACGGACATCCGTTCTTC
NA	TRBV28	TRBD2	TRBJ2-1	16	CASSPAPSGRYDEQFF	TGTGCCAGCAGTCCCGCCCCCAGCGGGAGGTATGATGAGCAGTTCTTC
NA	TRBV6-5	NA	TRBJ1-4	12	CASSTGDEKLFF	TGTGCCAGCTCTACGGGGGATGAAAAACTGTTTTTT
NA	TRBV30	TRBD1	TRBJ1-2	16	CAWSVLGTGTNYGYTF	TGTGCCTGGAGTGTACTTGGGACAGGAACAAACTATGGCTACACCTTC
NA	TRBV5-1	NA	TRBJ2-7	15	CASSLVPGDIYEQYF	TGCGCCAGCAGCTTGGTACCAGGGGACATCTACGAGCAGTACTTC